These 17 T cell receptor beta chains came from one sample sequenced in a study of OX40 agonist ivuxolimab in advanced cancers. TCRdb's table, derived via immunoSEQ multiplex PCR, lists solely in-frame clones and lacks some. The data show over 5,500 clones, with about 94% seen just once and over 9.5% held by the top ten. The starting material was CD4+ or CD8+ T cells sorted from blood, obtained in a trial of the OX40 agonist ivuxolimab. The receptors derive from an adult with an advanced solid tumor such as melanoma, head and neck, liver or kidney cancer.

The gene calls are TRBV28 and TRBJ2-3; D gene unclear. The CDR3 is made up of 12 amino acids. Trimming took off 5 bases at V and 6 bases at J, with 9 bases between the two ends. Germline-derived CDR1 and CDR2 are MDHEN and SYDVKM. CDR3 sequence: CASSLSVDTQYF. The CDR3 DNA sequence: TGTGCCAGCAGTCTCTCGGTTGATACGCAGTATTTT.

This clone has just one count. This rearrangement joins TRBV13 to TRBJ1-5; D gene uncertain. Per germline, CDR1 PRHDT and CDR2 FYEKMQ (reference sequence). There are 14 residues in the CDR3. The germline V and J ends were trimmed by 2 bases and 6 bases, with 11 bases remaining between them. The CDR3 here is CASSLFGSGQPQHF. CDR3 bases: TGTGCCAGCAGCTTATTTGGATCGGGTCAGCCCCAGCATTTT.

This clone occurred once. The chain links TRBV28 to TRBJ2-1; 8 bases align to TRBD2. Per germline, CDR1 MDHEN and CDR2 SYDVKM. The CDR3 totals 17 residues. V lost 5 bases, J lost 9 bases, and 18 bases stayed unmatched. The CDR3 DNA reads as TGTGCCAGCAGTCCCGACCTCGCGGGAGGTTACCGTAGTGAGCAGTTCTTC. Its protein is CASSPDLAGGYRSEQFF. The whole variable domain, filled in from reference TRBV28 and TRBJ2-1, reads DVKVTQSSRYLVKRTGEKVFLECVQDMDHENMFWYRQDPGLGLRLIYFSYDVKMKEKGDIPEGYSVSREKKERFSLILESASTNQTSMYLCASSPDLAGGYRSEQFFGPGTRLTVL.

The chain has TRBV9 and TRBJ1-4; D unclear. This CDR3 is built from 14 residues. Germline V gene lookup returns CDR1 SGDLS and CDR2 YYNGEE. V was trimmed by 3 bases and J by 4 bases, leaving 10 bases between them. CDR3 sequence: CASSATDFNEKLFF. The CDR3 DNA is TGTGCCAGCAGCGCGACGGATTTTAATGAAAAACTGTTTTTT. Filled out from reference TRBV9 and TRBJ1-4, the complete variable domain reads DSGVTQTPKHLITATGQRVTLRCSPRSGDLSVYWYQQSLDQGLQFLIQYYNGEERAKGNILERFSAQQFPDLHSELNLSSLELGDSALYFCASSATDFNEKLFFGSGTQLSVL.

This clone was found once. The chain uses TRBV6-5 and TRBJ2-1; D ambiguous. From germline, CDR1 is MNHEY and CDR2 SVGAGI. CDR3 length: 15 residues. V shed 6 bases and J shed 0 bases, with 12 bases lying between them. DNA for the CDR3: TGTGCCAGCAGCTTAACCCAAAGCTCCTACAATGAGCAGTTCTTC. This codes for CASSLTQSSYNEQFF.

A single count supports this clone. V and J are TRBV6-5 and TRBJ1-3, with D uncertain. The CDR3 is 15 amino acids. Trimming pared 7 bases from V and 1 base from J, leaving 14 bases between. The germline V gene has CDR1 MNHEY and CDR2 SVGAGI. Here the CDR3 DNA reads TGTGCCAGCATACCCGAACACGGTTCTGGAAACACCATATATTTT. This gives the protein CASIPEHGSGNTIYF.

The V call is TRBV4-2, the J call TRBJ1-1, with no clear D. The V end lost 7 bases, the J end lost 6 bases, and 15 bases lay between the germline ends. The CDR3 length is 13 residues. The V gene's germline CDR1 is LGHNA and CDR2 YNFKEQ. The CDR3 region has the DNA TGTGCCAGCACAACCGGCGGCGGGGCTGAAGCTTTCTTT. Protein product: CASTTGGGAEAFF.

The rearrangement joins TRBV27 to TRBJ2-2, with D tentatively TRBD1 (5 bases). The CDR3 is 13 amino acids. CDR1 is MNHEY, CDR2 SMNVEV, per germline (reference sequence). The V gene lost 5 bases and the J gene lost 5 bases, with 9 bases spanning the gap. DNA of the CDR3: TGTGCCAGCAGTCTGTACAGGACCGGGGAGCTGTTTTTT. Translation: CASSLYRTGELFF.

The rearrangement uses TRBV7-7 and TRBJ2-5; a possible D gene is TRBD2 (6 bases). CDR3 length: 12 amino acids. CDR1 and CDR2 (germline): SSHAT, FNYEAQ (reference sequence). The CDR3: CASMGGSETQYF. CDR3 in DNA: TGTGCTTCCATGGGGGGTTCGGAGACCCAGTACTTC.

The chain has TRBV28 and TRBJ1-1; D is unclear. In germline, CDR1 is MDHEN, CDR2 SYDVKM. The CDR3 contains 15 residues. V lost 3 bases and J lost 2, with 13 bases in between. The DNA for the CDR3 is TGTGCCAGCAGTTTTTCCGTCAGGCGAAACACTGAAGCTTTCTTT. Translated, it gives CASSFSVRRNTEAFF.

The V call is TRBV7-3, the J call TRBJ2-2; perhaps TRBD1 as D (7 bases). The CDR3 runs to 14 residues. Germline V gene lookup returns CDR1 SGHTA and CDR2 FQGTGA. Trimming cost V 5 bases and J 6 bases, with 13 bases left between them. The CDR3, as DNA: TGTGCCAGCAGCCGCGGGACAGCCCCCGGGGAGCTGTTTTTT. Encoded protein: CASSRGTAPGELFF. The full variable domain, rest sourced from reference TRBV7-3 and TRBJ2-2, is GAGVSQTPSNKVTEKGKYVELRCDPISGHTALYWYRQSLGQGPEFLIYFQGTGAADDSGLPNDRFFAVRPEGSVSTLKIQRTERGDSAVYLCASSRGTAPGELFFGEGSRLTVL.

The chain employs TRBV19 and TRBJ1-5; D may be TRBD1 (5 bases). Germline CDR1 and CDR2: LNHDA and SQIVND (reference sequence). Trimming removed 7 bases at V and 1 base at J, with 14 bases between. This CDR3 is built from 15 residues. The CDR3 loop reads CASTPQGRSNQPQHF. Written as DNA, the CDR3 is TGTGCCAGTACCCCCCAGGGTAGAAGCAATCAGCCCCAGCATTTT.

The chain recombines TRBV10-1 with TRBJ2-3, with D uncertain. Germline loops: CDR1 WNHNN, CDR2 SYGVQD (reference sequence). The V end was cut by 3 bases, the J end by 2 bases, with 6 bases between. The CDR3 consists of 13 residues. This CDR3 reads CASSDGHTDTQYF. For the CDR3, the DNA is TGCGCCAGCAGTGACGGTCACACAGATACGCAGTATTTT.

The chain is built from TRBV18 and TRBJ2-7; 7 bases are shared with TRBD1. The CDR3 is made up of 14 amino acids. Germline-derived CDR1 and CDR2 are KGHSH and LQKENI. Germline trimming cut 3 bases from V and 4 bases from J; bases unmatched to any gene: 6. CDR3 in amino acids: CASSPPGQRYEQYF. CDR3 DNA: TGTGCCAGCTCACCCCCGGGACAGAGGTACGAGCAGTACTTC.

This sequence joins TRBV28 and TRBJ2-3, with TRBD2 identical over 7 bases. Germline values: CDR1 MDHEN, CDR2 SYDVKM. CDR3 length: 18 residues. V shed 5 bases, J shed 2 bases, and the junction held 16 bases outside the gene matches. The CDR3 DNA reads TGTGCCAGCAGTCTGAACCTTGTTGAGCGGGACCCCACAGATACGCAGTATTTT. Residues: CASSLNLVERDPTDTQYF.

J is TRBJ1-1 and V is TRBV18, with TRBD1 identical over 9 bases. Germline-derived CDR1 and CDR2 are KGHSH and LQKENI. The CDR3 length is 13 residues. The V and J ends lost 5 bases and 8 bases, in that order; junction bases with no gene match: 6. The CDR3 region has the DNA TGTGCCAGCTCAAACAAGGACAGGGGAGAAGCTTTCTTT. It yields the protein CASSNKDRGEAFF.

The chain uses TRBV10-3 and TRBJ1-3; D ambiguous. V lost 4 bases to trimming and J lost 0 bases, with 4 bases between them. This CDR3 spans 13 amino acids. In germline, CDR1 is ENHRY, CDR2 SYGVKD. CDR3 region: CAISGNSGNTIYF. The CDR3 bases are TGTGCCATCAGTGGGAACTCTGGAAACACCATATATTTT.